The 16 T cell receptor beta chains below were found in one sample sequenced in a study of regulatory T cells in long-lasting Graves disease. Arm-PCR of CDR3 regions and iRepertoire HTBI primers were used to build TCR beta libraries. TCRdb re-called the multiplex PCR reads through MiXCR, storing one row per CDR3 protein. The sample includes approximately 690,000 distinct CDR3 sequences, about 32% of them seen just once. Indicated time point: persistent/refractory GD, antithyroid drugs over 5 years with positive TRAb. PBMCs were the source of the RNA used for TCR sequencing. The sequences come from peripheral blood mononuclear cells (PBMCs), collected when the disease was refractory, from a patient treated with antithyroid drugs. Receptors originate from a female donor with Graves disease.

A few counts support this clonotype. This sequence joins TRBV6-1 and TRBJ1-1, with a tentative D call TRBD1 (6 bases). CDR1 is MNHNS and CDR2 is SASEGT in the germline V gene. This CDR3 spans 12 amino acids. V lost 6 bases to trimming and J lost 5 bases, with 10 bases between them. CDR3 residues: CASRRGQTEAFF. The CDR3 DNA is TGTGCCAGCAGACGCGGACAGACTGAAGCTTTCTTT.

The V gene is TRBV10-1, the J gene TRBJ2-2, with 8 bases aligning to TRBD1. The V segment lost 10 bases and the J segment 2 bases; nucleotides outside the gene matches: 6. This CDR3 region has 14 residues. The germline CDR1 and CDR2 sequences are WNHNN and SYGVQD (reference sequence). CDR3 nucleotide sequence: TGCGCCACCGACGGACAGGGAAACACCGGGGAGCTGTTTTTT. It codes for CATDGQGNTGELFF.

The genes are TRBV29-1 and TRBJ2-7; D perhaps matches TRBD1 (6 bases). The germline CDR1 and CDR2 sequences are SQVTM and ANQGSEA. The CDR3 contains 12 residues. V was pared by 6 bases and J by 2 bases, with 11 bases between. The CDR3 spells CSVTTGPYEQYF. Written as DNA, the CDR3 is TGCAGCGTGACGACAGGTCCCTACGAGCAGTACTTC.

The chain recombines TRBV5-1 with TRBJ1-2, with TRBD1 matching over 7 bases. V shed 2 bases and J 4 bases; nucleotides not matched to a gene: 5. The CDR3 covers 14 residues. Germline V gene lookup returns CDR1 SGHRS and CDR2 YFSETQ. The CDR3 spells CASSFTGTAYGYTF. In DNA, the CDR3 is TGCGCCAGCAGCTTCACCGGGACAGCCTATGGCTACACCTTC. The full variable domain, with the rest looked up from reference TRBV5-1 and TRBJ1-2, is KAGVTQTPRYLIKTRGQQVTLSCSPISGHRSVSWYQQTPGQGLQFLFEYFSETQRNKGNFPGRFSGRQFSNSRSEMNVSTLELGDSALYLCASSFTGTAYGYTFGSGTRLTVV.

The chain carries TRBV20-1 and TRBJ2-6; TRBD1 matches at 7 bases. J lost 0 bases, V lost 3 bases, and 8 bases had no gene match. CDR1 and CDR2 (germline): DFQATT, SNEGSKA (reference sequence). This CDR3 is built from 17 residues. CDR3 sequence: CSARRTGGSSGANVLTF. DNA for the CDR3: TGCAGTGCTAGGAGGACAGGTGGCTCCTCTGGGGCCAACGTCCTGACTTTC.

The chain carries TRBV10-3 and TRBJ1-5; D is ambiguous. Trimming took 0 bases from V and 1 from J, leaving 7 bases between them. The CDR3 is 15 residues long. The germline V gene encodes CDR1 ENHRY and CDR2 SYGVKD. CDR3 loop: CAISESELSNQPQHF. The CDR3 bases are TGTGCCATCAGTGAGTCAGAGTTGAGCAATCAGCCCCAGCATTTT.

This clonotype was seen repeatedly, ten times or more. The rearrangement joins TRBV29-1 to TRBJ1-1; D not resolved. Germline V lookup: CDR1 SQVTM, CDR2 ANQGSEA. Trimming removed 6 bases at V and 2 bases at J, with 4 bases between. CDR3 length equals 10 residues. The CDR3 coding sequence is TGCAGCGTCGCTAACACTGAAGCTTTCTTT. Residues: CSVANTEAFF.

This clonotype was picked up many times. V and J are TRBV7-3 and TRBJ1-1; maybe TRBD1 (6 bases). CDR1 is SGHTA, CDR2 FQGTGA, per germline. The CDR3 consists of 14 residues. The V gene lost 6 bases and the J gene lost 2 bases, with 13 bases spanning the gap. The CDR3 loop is CASSRDTLNTEAFF. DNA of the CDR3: TGTGCCAGCAGTCGGGACACCTTAAACACTGAAGCTTTCTTT.

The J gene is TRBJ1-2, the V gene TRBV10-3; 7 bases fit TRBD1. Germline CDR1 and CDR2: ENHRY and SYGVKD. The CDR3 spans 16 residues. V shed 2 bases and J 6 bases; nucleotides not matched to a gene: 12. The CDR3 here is CAISELVRGLVDGYTF. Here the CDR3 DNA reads TGTGCCATCAGTGAGCTGGTGAGGGGGCTGGTCGATGGCTACACCTTC.

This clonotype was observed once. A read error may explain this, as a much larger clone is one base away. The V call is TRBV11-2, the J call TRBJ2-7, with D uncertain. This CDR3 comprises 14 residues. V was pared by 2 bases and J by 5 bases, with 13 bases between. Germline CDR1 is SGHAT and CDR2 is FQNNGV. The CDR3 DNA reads TGTGCCAGCAGCTTACACCGGGTGGCCGACGAGCAGTACTTC. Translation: CASSLHRVADEQYF.

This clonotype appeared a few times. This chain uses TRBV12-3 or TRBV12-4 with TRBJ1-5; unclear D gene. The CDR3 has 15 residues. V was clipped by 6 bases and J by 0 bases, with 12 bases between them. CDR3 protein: CASSYQVVSNQPQHF. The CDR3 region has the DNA TGTGCCAGCAGCTACCAGGTTGTTAGCAATCAGCCCCAGCATTTT.

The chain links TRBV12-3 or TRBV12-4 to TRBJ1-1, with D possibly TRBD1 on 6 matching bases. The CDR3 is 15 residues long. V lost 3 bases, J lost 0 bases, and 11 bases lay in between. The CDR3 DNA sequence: TGTGCCAGCAGTTTGTTCGGACAGATGAACACTGAAGCTTTCTTT. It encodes CASSLFGQMNTEAFF.

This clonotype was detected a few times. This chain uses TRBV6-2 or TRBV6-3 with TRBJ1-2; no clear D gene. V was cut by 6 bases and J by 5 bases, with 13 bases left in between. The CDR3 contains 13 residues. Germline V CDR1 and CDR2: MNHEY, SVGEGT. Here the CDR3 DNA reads TGTGCCAGCAGCCGCGGAATACCTTATGGCTACACCTTC. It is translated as CASSRGIPYGYTF.

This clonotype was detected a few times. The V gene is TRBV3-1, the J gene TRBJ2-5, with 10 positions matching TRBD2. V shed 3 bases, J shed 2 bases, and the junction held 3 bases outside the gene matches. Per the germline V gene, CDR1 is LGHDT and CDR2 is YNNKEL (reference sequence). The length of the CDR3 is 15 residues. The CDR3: CASSHASGSQETQYF. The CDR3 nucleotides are TGTGCCAGCAGCCATGCTAGCGGGAGTCAAGAGACCCAGTACTTC.

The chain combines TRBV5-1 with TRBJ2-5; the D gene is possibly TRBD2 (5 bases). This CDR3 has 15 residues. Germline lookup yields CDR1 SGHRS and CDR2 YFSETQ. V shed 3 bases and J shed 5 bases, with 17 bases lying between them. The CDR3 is CASSYRTGRQETQYF. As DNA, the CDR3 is TGCGCCAGCAGCTACCGGACTGGACGCCAGGAGACCCAGTACTTC.

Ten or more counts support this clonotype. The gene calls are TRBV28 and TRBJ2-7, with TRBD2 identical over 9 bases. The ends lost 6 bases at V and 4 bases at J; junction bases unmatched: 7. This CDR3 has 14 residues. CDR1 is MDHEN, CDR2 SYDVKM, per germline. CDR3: CASSPGLAAYEQYF. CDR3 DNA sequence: TGTGCCAGCAGCCCGGGACTAGCAGCTTACGAGCAGTACTTC.